The 10 T cell receptor beta chains below come from one sample, sequenced in a study of blood T cell repertoires in COVID-19. The table came from immunoSEQ multiplex PCR; TCRdb's copy has only in-frame clones and leaves some out. This sample has 15,000 or so clones, with about 87% found just once. Sequenced: peripheral blood. These receptors were obtained from a human donor in a cohort sampled during active COVID-19.

V gene TRBV19 combines with J gene TRBJ2-7, with 7 bases aligning to TRBD1. This CDR3 region has 14 residues. CDR1 and CDR2 from the germline V gene are LNHDA and SQIVND (reference sequence). J was trimmed by 4 bases and V by 6 bases; bases with no gene match: 9. The CDR3 DNA sequence: TGTGCCAGTAGCTTAGGAGAGGGGGCGTACGAGCAGTACTTC. Translating gives CASSLGEGAYEQYF.

A note on this clone: Mismatch with germline at one junction end may stem from a read error. The rearrangement links TRBV7-9 to TRBJ2-5, with 7 nucleotides matching TRBD2. Germline CDR1 and CDR2: SEHNR and FQNEAQ (reference sequence). The CDR3 has 15 residues. CDR3 sequence: CASSVALADQETQYF. As DNA, the CDR3 is TGTGCCAGCAGCGTAGCCCTAGCGGATCAAGAGACCCAGTACTTC.

This clone is medium-sized (0.01 to 0.1%) by share. V and J are TRBV5-1 and TRBJ2-1; 9 nucleotides agree with TRBD2. The trim removed 4 bases at V and 8 bases at J, leaving 10 bases unmatched. Germline V gives CDR1 SGHRS, CDR2 YFSETQ. The CDR3 covers 15 residues. The CDR3 DNA reads as TGCGCCAGCAGCCTAGAGGAGCGGGAGGCAGATGAGCAGTTCTTC. This encodes CASSLEEREADEQFF.

This clone was seen a handful of times. J is TRBJ2-7 and V is TRBV7-8; 8 bases map to TRBD2. The V gene end was trimmed by 1 base and the J gene end by 1 base; junction bases not matched to a gene: 6. The CDR3 runs to 16 residues. Germline loops: CDR1 SGHVS, CDR2 FQNEAQ. CDR3 in amino acids: CASSLDPSGPSYEQYF. CDR3 nucleotide sequence: TGTGCCAGCAGCTTAGACCCTAGCGGGCCTTCCTACGAGCAGTACTTC.

The chain joins TRBV14 to TRBJ1-4, with D unclear. With 7 bases removed from V and 10 bases from J, the gap between germline ends came to 13 bases. Germline assignment: CDR1 SGHDN and CDR2 FVKESK. This CDR3 has 12 residues. CDR3 sequence reads: CASNRASGKLFF. In DNA form, the CDR3 reads TGTGCCAGCAACAGAGCCAGCGGAAAACTGTTTTTT.

The V and J genes are TRBV12-3 or TRBV12-4 and TRBJ1-5; no definite D call. This CDR3 is 13 amino acids long. Trimming left V 7 bases short and J 8 bases short, with 15 bases between. This CDR3 reads CASTSRSAEPQHF. As DNA, the CDR3 is TGTGCCAGCACGAGCCGGTCTGCTGAGCCCCAGCATTTT.

CDR3 amino acids: CASSAIPEVGTEAFF. CDR3 sequence (DNA): TGCGCCAGCAGCGCCATTCCGGAGGTTGGTACTGAAGCTTTCTTT. The rearrangement uses TRBV5-1 and TRBJ1-1, with D hard to call. With 4 bases removed from V and 5 bases from J, the gap between germline ends came to 18 bases. Germline CDR1 is SGHRS and CDR2 is YFSETQ. CDR3 length equals 15 residues.

The chain employs TRBV24-1 and TRBJ2-5; a possible D gene is TRBD1 (6 bases). The ends were cut back, 2 bases at V and 2 bases at J, with 11 bases in the middle. Germline assignment: CDR1 KGHDR and CDR2 SFDVKD. CDR3 length: 15 amino acids. The DNA of the CDR3 is TGTGCCACCAGTGATTCCAGGGGCCGGCAAGAGACCCAGTACTTC. It encodes CATSDSRGRQETQYF.

CDR3 sequence: CASSGGRELFF. The DNA for the CDR3 is TGCGCCAGCAGTGGGGGGCGAGAGCTGTTTTTT. V is TRBV10-2 and J is TRBJ2-2, with D possibly matching TRBD1 (6 bases). Trimming removed 4 bases at V and 11 bases at J, with 8 bases between. This CDR3 is built from 11 residues. Per the germline V gene, CDR1 is WSHSY and CDR2 is SAAADI.

The V and J genes are TRBV5-1 and TRBJ2-7; D might be TRBD2 (5 bases). The CDR3 runs to 16 residues. Germline loops: CDR1 SGHRS, CDR2 YFSETQ. The V gene lost 0 bases and the J gene lost 2 bases, with 15 bases spanning the gap. The CDR3 DNA is TGCGCCAGCAGCTTGGGGCCGGGGATAGCACCCTACGAGCAGTACTTC. Its protein is CASSLGPGIAPYEQYF.